These T cell receptor beta chains were read from a single sample in a study of molecular identifiers for immune sequencing clone quantification. TCRdb reanalysed the PCR reads using MiXCR and keeps one entry per CDR3 protein. The sample lists about half a million distinct CDR3 sequences, about a fifth occurring once. The source material was naive CD8+ T cells from blood, with Jurkat cell RNA spiked in. The receptor source for this set is a human donor in good health. Some libraries in this study had Jurkat cell RNA spiked in. CDR3s include the opening cysteine and the closing phenylalanine or tryptophan. Each record gives: clone size, J gene, V gene, D gene, CDR3 DNA, CDR3 protein. A D gene is named only where the DNA matches it firmly. Size tells how often a clone was seen (once, few, many) or the class of an expanded clone, and some rows leave it out.

size: few
J: TRBJ2-3
V: TRBV4-3
D: TRBD2
DNA: TGCGCCAGCAGCCAAGATTGGGCCCGCGGGACTAGTAGAGATACGCAGTATTTT
CDR3: CASSQDWARGTSRDTQYF

size: few
J: TRBJ2-7
V: TRBV7-9
D: TRBD2
DNA: TGTGCCAGCAGCGCTAGCGGGGTCTTCGAGCAGTACTTC
CDR3: CASSASGVFEQYF

size: many
J: TRBJ1-5
V: TRBV12-3/TRBV12-4
D: -
DNA: TGTGCCAGCAGTGAAGGCGGTAGCAATCAGCCCCAGCATTTT
CDR3: CASSEGGSNQPQHF

size: -
J: TRBJ2-1
V: TRBV6-2/TRBV6-3
D: TRBD2
DNA: TGTGCCAGCAGCCAGGTGACTAGCGGGAAAGCGACAATTTACAATGAGCAGTTCTTC
CDR3: CASSQVTSGKATIYNEQFF

size: few
J: TRBJ2-5
V: TRBV13
D: -
DNA: TGTGCCAGCGGCGTGGGGCCCCTGATTGAGACCCAGTACTTC
CDR3: CASGVGPLIETQYF

size: many
J: TRBJ1-1
V: TRBV3-1
D: -
DNA: TGTGCCAGCAGGGGGGCCATTTTGAACACTGAAGCTTTCTTT
CDR3: CASRGAILNTEAFF

size: many
J: TRBJ2-2
V: TRBV7-2
D: TRBD2
DNA: TGTGCCAGCAGCTCGACTAGCGGGGGGTGGATCGGGGAGCTGTTTTTT
CDR3: CASSSTSGGWIGELFF

size: -
J: TRBJ2-5
V: TRBV12-3/TRBV12-4
D: TRBD1
DNA: TGTGCCAGCAGTTTCAGTCGGGACAGGGTCCAAGAGACCCAGTACTTC
CDR3: CASSFSRDRVQETQYF

size: many
J: TRBJ2-5
V: TRBV20-1
D: TRBD2
DNA: TGCAGTGCTAGAGATTTAGGGCTAGCGGAAAAATTGACCCAGTACTTC
CDR3: CSARDLGLAEKLTQYF

size: few
J: TRBJ1-1
V: TRBV30
D: -
DNA: TGTGCCTGGAGTTTAGGGCAGGTGAACACTGAAGCTTTCTTT
CDR3: CAWSLGQVNTEAFF

size: many
J: TRBJ1-4
V: TRBV24-1
D: -
DNA: TGTGCCACCAGTGACCCGGACAGCTTTAATGAAAAACTGTTTTTT
CDR3: CATSDPDSFNEKLFF

size: few
J: TRBJ2-2
V: TRBV5-7
D: -
DNA: TGTGCCAGCAGCTTGTGGGCGGAAGAGCCCCTAAACACCGGGGAGCTGTTTTTT
CDR3: CASSLWAEEPLNTGELFF

size: -
J: TRBJ2-7
V: TRBV5-6
D: TRBD1
DNA: TGTGCCAGCAGCCAGGGACAGGGTCTCTACTACGAGCAGTACTTC
CDR3: CASSQGQGLYYEQYF

size: many
J: TRBJ2-3
V: TRBV5-1
D: TRBD1
DNA: TGCGCCAGCAGCTACAACAGGGGGCGAGTAACAGATACGCAGTATTTT
CDR3: CASSYNRGRVTDTQYF

size: -
J: TRBJ1-1
V: TRBV15
D: -
DNA: TGTGCCACCAGCAGAGGGTCCACGACAGATGAAGCTTTCTTT
CDR3: CATSRGSTTDEAFF

size: -
J: TRBJ2-1
V: TRBV4-1
D: -
DNA: TGCGCCAGCAGCCACATTGGGGGCGGTGGGGCTGGGAATGAGCAGTTCTTC
CDR3: CASSHIGGGGAGNEQFF

size: many
J: TRBJ2-5
V: TRBV12-3/TRBV12-4
D: -
DNA: TGTGCCAGCAGTGACCCGGGACTGCAAGAGACCCAGTACTTC
CDR3: CASSDPGLQETQYF

size: few
J: TRBJ1-1
V: TRBV7-9
D: -
DNA: TGTGCCAGCAGCTTATTGAACGGGGCGTCCGAAGCTTTCTTT
CDR3: CASSLLNGASEAFF

size: -
J: TRBJ2-2
V: TRBV2
D: TRBD2
DNA: TGTGCCAGCAGTTCGGTTAGCGGGAGTCCGAACACCGGGGAGCTGTCTTTT
CDR3: CASSSVSGSPNTGELSF

size: -
J: TRBJ2-5
V: TRBV7-6
D: -
DNA: TGTGTCAGCAGCCTGGATTCAGGGGAGCAAGAGACCCAGTACTTC
CDR3: CVSSLDSGEQETQYF

size: few
J: TRBJ2-7
V: TRBV5-1
D: -
DNA: TGCGCCAGCAGCTTGTTCTCTGGGTCGGCCTACGAGCAGTACTTC
CDR3: CASSLFSGSAYEQYF

size: few
J: TRBJ2-1
V: TRBV7-9
D: TRBD2
DNA: TGTGCCAGCAGCTTGGACCTTAGCGGGAGCCCAACCTACAATGAGCAGTTCTTC
CDR3: CASSLDLSGSPTYNEQFF

size: many
J: TRBJ2-4
V: TRBV7-9
D: TRBD1
DNA: TGTGCCAGCAGCCCAGGACAGGGGGCCAAAAACATTCAGTACTTC
CDR3: CASSPGQGAKNIQYF

size: -
J: TRBJ2-3
V: TRBV7-2
D: TRBD2
DNA: TGTGCCACCAGACTACCCCCCCCCAAGCGGGAGGTCTCCACGACAGATACGCAGTATTTT
CDR3: CATRLPPPKREVSTTDTQYF

size: many
J: TRBJ2-7
V: TRBV4-3
D: -
DNA: TGCGCCAGCAGCCAAGAACTCTTGGGAATTACCTACGAGCAGTACTTC
CDR3: CASSQELLGITYEQYF

size: -
J: TRBJ2-2
V: TRBV12-3/TRBV12-4
D: TRBD1
DNA: TGTGCCAGCAGTGACAGGGGGCTGGGGGAGCTGTTTTTT
CDR3: CASSDRGLGELFF

size: many
J: TRBJ2-1
V: TRBV24-1
D: -
DNA: TGTGCCACCAGTGAACAGGATGAGCAGTTCTTC
CDR3: CATSEQDEQFF

size: few
J: TRBJ2-2
V: TRBV30
D: TRBD1
DNA: TGTGCCTGGGAAACAGGGGGCGAGAGGTCAGGGCCGGTAGAGCTGTTTTTT
CDR3: CAWETGGERSGPVELFF